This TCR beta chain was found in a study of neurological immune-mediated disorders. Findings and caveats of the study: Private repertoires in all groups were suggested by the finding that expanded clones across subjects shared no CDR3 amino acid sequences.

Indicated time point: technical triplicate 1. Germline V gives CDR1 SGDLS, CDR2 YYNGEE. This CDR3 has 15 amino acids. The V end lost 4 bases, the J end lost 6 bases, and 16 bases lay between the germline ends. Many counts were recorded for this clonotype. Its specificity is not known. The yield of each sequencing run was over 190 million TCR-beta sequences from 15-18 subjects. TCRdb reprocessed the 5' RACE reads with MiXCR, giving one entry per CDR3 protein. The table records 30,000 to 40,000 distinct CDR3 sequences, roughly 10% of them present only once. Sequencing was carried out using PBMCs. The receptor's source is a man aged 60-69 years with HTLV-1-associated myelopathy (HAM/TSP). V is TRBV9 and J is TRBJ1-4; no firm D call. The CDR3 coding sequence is TGTGCCAGCAGCCTTCGGATCGGGAGGGATGAAAAACTGTTTTTT. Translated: CASSLRIGRDEKLFF.